The 11 T cell receptor beta chains reported below all come from one sample, sequenced in a study of blood T cell repertoires in COVID-19. Repertoires were generated with immunoSEQ multiplex PCR, while TCRdb's copy carries only in-frame clones and drops some. The table includes about 51,000 clones, roughly 84% detected once. The sample taken for sequencing was peripheral blood. The origin of the receptors is a man older than 75 with active COVID-19.

This chain links TRBV25-1 with TRBJ1-1; possibly TRBD1 for D (5 bases). CDR3 length: 14 amino acids. Per germline, CDR1 MGHDK and CDR2 SYGVNS. Trimming took 6 bases from V and 5 from J, leaving 16 bases between them. In DNA form, the CDR3 reads TGTGCCAGCAGGGACCTGGACATGGGGACTGAAGCTTTCTTT. Translated: CASRDLDMGTEAFF. The whole variable domain, remainder taken from reference TRBV25-1 and TRBJ1-1, is EADIYQTPRYLVIGTGKKITLECSQTMGHDKMYWYQQDPGMELHLIHYSYGVNSTEKGDLSSESTVSRIRTEHFPLTLESARPSHTSQYLCASRDLDMGTEAFFGQGTRLTVV.

The chain links TRBV9 to TRBJ2-1; 10 positions agree with TRBD1. V lost 0 bases and J lost 8; bases outside the gene matches: 5. The CDR3 extends over 15 amino acids. CDR1 and CDR2 from the germline V gene are SGDLS and YYNGEE. CDR3 sequence reads: CASSVGQGAQDEQFF. In nucleotides, the CDR3 is TGTGCCAGCAGCGTAGGACAGGGGGCTCAGGATGAGCAGTTCTTC. Complete variable domain (other parts from reference TRBV9 and TRBJ2-1): DSGVTQTPKHLITATGQRVTLRCSPRSGDLSVYWYQQSLDQGLQFLIQYYNGEERAKGNILERFSAQQFPDLHSELNLSSLELGDSALYFCASSVGQGAQDEQFFGPGTRLTVL.

This clone showed up just a few times. The chain uses TRBV24-1 and TRBJ2-4; 9 bases are a match to TRBD1. V was pared by 2 bases and J by 9 bases, with 4 bases of the junction left unmatched. The CDR3 has 14 residues. Germline CDR1 and CDR2: KGHDR and SFDVKD. CDR3 sequence: CATSDSGQGSIQYF. CDR3 nucleotide sequence: TGTGCCACCAGTGATTCAGGACAGGGGTCCATTCAGTACTTC.

J is TRBJ2-3 and V is TRBV4-3, with 11 bases identical to TRBD2. Trimming cost V 0 bases and J 6 bases; bases outside gene matches: 14. CDR3 size: 19 residues. The germline V gene has CDR1 LGHNA and CDR2 YSLEER. The CDR3 here is CASSQDLHSLAGEGDTQYF. CDR3 bases: TGCGCCAGCAGCCAAGATCTCCATTCACTAGCGGGAGAAGGCGATACGCAGTATTTT.

This sequence joins TRBV7-2 and TRBJ2-7; weak D call: TRBD1 (6 bases). The length of the CDR3 is 16 residues. Per the germline V gene, CDR1 is SGHTA and CDR2 is FQGNSA. Trimming cost V 3 bases and J 2 bases, with 17 bases left between them. The CDR3 region is CASSFSEIGGTYEQYF. The CDR3 DNA is TGTGCCAGCAGCTTCAGTGAGATAGGGGGAACCTACGAGCAGTACTTC.

J is TRBJ1-6 and V is TRBV19; D call uncertain. Trimming took off 8 bases at V and 7 bases at J, with 15 bases between the two ends. The CDR3 is 14 residues long. CDR1 and CDR2 from the germline V gene are LNHDA and SQIVND (reference sequence). The DNA for the CDR3 is TGTGCCAGTGGGCCCGTGAGGAGGAATTCACCCCTCCACTTT. It specifies CASGPVRRNSPLHF.

This chain joins TRBV19 and TRBJ2-1; TRBD2 aligns across 12 bases. Germline V gives CDR1 LNHDA, CDR2 SQIVND (reference sequence). CDR3 size: 16 residues. Germline trimming cut 6 bases from V and 8 bases from J; bases unmatched to any gene: 11. The CDR3 nucleotides are TGTGCCAGTAGCCCTACTAGCGGGAGGCCGTGGGATGAGCAGTTCTTC. This gives the protein CASSPTSGRPWDEQFF.

The V gene is TRBV30, the J gene TRBJ2-5, with D possibly being TRBD1 (6 bases). Germline V CDR1 and CDR2: GTSNPN, SVGIG (reference sequence). The germline V and J ends were trimmed by 0 bases and 5 bases, with 16 bases remaining between them. The CDR3 sequence is 15 residues long. The CDR3 coding sequence is TGTGCCTGGAGTGTAGGGACCCAGGGGTTGGAGACCCAGTACTTC. Protein: CAWSVGTQGLETQYF.

This chain joins TRBV5-1 and TRBJ1-2, with TRBD1 as a possible D gene (6 bases). Trimming took off 3 bases at V and 0 bases at J, with 18 bases between the two ends. This CDR3 has 17 residues. Germline assignment: CDR1 SGHRS and CDR2 YFSETQ. CDR3: CASSWTDRHNTNYGYTF. The CDR3 DNA reads as TGCGCCAGCAGCTGGACGGACAGACATAATACTAACTATGGCTACACCTTC.

The chain uses TRBV7-3 and TRBJ2-5, with 8 bases aligning to TRBD1. V shed 9 bases, J shed 4 bases, and the junction held 16 bases outside the gene matches. Looked up from germline, CDR1 is SGHTA and CDR2 is FQGTGA. There are 16 residues in the CDR3. CDR3 sequence (DNA): TGTGCCAGTAGCAAAGGACAGGGTCTGTGGGGAGAGACCCAGTACTTC. Encoded protein: CASSKGQGLWGETQYF.

V gene TRBV7-3 combines with J gene TRBJ2-2; D may be TRBD2 (5 bases). Germline lookup yields CDR1 SGHTA and CDR2 FQGTGA. V lost 7 bases and J 4 bases, leaving 16 bases between the germline ends. The CDR3 consists of 15 residues. The CDR3 bases are TGTGCCAGCAAAGAAAGGCTAGCTGGCACCGGGGAGCTGTTTTTT. This codes for CASKERLAGTGELFF.